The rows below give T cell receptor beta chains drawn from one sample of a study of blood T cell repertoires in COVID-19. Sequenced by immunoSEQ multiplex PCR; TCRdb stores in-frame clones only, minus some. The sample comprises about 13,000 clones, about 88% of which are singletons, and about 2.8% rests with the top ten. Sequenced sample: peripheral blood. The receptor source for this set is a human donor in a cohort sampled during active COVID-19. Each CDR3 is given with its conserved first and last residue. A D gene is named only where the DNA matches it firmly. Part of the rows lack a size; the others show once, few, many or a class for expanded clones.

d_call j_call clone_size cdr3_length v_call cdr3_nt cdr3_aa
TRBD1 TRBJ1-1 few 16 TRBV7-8 TGTGCCAGCAGCCCCGGACAGGCCCTCATGAACACTGAAGCTTTCTTT CASSPGQALMNTEAFF
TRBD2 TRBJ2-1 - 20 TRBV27 TGTGCCAGCAGTAACCGCGGGACTAGCGGGTCCAAAAGCTCCTACAATGAGCAGTTCTTC CASSNRGTSGSKSSYNEQFF
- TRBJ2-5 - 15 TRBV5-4 TGTGCCAGCAGCTTGGCCCTGGGGGCACAAGAGACCCAGTACTTC CASSLALGAQETQYF
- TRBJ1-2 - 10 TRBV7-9 TGTGCCATTCCAGGGTCTGGCTACACCTTC CAIPGSGYTF
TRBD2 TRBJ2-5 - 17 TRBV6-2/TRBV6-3 TGTGCCAGCAGTAGAGGACTAGCGGGGGGCCTACAAGAGACCCAGTACTTC CASSRGLAGGLQETQYF
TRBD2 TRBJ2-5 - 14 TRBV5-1 TGCGCCAGCAGCAAGAACGCGGGAGAAGAGACCCAGTACTTC CASSKNAGEETQYF
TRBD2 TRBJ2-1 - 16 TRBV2 TGTGCCAGCAGTAGTCGGACTAGCGGGGTCAACAATGAGCAGTTCTTC CASSSRTSGVNNEQFF
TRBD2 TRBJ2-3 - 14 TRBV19 TGTGCCAGTAGTTGGGGGGGGGTCACAGATACGCAGTATTTT CASSWGGVTDTQYF
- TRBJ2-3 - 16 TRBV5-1 TGCGCCAGCAGCTCAGGTCAGGGGGGCAGAACAGATACGCAGTATTTT CASSSGQGGRTDTQYF
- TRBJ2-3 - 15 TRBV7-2 TGTGCCAGCAGCTTAGTGGAGGGGATCACAGATACGCAGTATTTT CASSLVEGITDTQYF
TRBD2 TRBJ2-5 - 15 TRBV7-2 TGTGCCAGCAGCTTCCCAGCGGGGGGGCAAGAGACCCAGTACTTC CASSFPAGGQETQYF
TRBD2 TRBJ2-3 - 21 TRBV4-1 TGCGCCAGCAGCCAAGATAGGCCTAGCGGGGGCCTCATGCATGGGGGAGGTACGCAGTATTTT CASSQDRPSGGLMHGGGTQYF
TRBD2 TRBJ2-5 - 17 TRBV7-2 TGTGCCAGCAGCTTACGGGGGACCCGTACGGGGGGAGAGACCCAGTACTTC CASSLRGTRTGGETQYF
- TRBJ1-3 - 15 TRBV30 TGTGCCTGGGCGCCCTCAAGTAGTTCTGGAAACACCATATATTTT CAWAPSSSSGNTIYF
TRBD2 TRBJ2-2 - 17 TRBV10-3 TGTGCCATCAGTGAGTTTAGCGGGGGGACACTCACCGGGGAGCTGTTTTTT CAISEFSGGTLTGELFF
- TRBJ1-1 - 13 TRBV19 TGTGCCAGTAGTAAGAGACAGCCCTCTGAAGCTTTCTTT CASSKRQPSEAFF
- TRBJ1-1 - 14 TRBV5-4 TGTGCCAGCAGCTTGGAATTGGCGAACACTGAAGCTTTCTTT CASSLELANTEAFF
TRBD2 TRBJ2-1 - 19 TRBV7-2 TGTGCCAGCAGCTTAGAGGTCGGGCTAGCGGGGAAATTCAACAATGAGCAGTTCTTC CASSLEVGLAGKFNNEQFF
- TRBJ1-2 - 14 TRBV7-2 TGTGCCAGCACCCCGGGGGTTCAGTTGCCAGGCTACACCTTC CASTPGVQLPGYTF
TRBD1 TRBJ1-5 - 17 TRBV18 TGTGCCAGCTCAGCAGACAGGGGGCGCGGGGGCAATCAGCCCCAGCATTTT CASSADRGRGGNQPQHF
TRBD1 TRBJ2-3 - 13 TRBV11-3 TGTGCCAGCACCGGGGACAGGGGGGATACGCAGTATTTT CASTGDRGDTQYF
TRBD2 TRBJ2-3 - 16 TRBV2 TGTGCCAGCAGTTCGGGGCTAGCGGGGGGGTTAGATACGCAGTATTTT CASSSGLAGGLDTQYF
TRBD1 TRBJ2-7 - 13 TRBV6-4 TGTGCCAGCAGTAGTCAACAGGGGAACGAGCAGTACTTC CASSSQQGNEQYF
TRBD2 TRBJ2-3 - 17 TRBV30 TGTGCCTGGAGTGGGGTTAGGACTAGCCCTCGCGGAGATACGCAGTATTTT CAWSGVRTSPRGDTQYF
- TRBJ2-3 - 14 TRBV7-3 TGTGCCAGCAGCCCAACCGCGGGTACAGATACGCAGTATTTT CASSPTAGTDTQYF
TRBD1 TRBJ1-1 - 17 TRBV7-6 TGTGCCAGCAGCGCCAATTCCGGGACAGAATCGGTCACTGAAGCTTTCTTT CASSANSGTESVTEAFF
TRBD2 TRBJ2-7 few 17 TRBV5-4 TGTGCCAGCAGCCGATTCGAGGGTAGCGGGGGTTCCTACGAGCAGTACTTC CASSRFEGSGGSYEQYF
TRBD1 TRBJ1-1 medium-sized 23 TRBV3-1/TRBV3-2 TGTGCCAGCAGCCAAGACGGTTTACGACCGTCGGGACAGGGGACGAAAGAGGGGACTGAAGCTTTCTTT CASSQDGLRPSGQGTKEGTEAFF
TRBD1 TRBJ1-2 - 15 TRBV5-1 TGCGCCAGCAGCACCCGGGACAGGGGGCCCGATGGCTACACCTTC CASSTRDRGPDGYTF
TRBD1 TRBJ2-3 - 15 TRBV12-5 TGTGCTAGTGCCTTGGGGGACAGGGGTTCGGATACGCAGTATTTT CASALGDRGSDTQYF
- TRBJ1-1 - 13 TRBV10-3 TGTGCCGCCGGGGGGACCGTGAACACTGAAGCTTTCTTT CAAGGTVNTEAFF
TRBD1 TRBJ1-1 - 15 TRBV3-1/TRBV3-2 TGTGCCAGCAGCCACCGACAGGGTGTGAACACTGAAGCTTTCTTT CASSHRQGVNTEAFF
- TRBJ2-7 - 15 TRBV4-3 TGCGCCAGCAGCCAAGATGCCGGGAGCTCCTACGAGCAGTACTTC CASSQDAGSSYEQYF
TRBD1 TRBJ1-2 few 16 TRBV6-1 TGTGCCAGCAGGGAATCGGCCGGGACAGGGGGCTATGGCTACACCTTC CASRESAGTGGYGYTF
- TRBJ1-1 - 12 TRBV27 TGTGCCAGCAAGAGAGTAGGGGGGGGAGCTTTCTTT CASKRVGGGAFF
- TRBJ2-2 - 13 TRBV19 TGTGCCAGTAGTCTTACAGGGTCCGGGGAGCTGTTTTTT CASSLTGSGELFF
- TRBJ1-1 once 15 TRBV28 TGTGCCAGCACCGGCGGCGGGGCGCCGGGCACTGAAGCTTTCTTT CASTGGGAPGTEAFF
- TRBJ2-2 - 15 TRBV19 TGTGCCACCCGCCCCGGGACTTCTAACACCGGGGAGCTGTTTTTT CATRPGTSNTGELFF
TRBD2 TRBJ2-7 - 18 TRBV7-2 TGTGCCAGCAGACTAGGGCCCCTCCTAGCGGGAGAGTACTACGAGCAGTACTTC CASRLGPLLAGEYYEQYF